The 32 T cell receptor beta chains in this list originate from one sample, sequenced in a study of T-cell reconstitution after alpha-beta-depleted transplantation in children. The TCRbeta library was prepared with unique molecular identifiers. Using its own MiXCR run on the PCR reads, TCRdb lists one record per CDR3 protein. Of 130,000 to 150,000 distinct CDR3 sequences listed, more than 8% were seen once; the top ten hold roughly 18%. Source: PBMCs, mostly from graft donor cells, taken 180 days after TCRalphabeta/CD19-depleted stem cell transplant. The receptors were sampled from a female patient aged 2-9 years who had a stem cell transplant for congenital amegakaryocytic thrombocytopenia, so the T cells may come from the graft donor.

This sequence joins TRBV20-1 and TRBJ1-4; D is unclear. Per germline, CDR1 DFQATT and CDR2 SNEGSKA (reference sequence). The CDR3 extends over 13 amino acids. The CDR3 nucleotides read TGCAGGCCCTGGGGAGGTACTAATGAAAAACTGTTTTTT. It encodes CRPWGGTNEKLFF.

This clonotype was detected only a few times. The gene calls are TRBV13 and TRBJ2-7; 8 nucleotides line up with TRBD1. Germline loops: CDR1 PRHDT, CDR2 FYEKMQ (reference sequence). V lost 5 bases to trimming and J lost 0 bases; unmatched junction nucleotides: 6. CDR3 length: 15 residues. The DNA of the CDR3 is TGTGCCAGCAGCGACCATGGACAGGGCTCCTACGAGCAGTACTTC. It translates to CASSDHGQGSYEQYF.

This clonotype was seen at least ten times. V gene TRBV30 combines with J gene TRBJ2-1; D ambiguous. Germline V gives CDR1 GTSNPN, CDR2 SVGIG (reference sequence). CDR3 length: 14 amino acids. V was cut by 2 bases and J by 1 base, with 9 bases left in between. DNA for the CDR3: TGTGCCTGGAGTAAGGATTATTCCTACAATGAGCAGTTCTTC. Its translation: CAWSKDYSYNEQFF.

This clonotype was seen at least ten times. This rearrangement joins TRBV5-1 to TRBJ1-3, with 8 nucleotides matching TRBD1. Germline V CDR1 and CDR2: SGHRS, YFSETQ. The trim removed 4 bases at V and 2 bases at J, leaving 5 bases unmatched. The CDR3 is made up of 15 amino acids. CDR3 region: CASSVGQAAGNTIYF. The CDR3 region has the DNA TGCGCCAGCAGCGTGGGACAGGCGGCTGGAAACACCATATATTTT.

This clonotype was found many times. The chain recombines TRBV5-1 with TRBJ2-7; D unclear. Germline-derived CDR1 and CDR2 are SGHRS and YFSETQ. The CDR3 runs to 14 residues. V lost 0 bases and J 2 bases, leaving 9 bases between the germline ends. This CDR3 reads CASSLGTATYEQYF. The CDR3 DNA reads as TGCGCCAGCAGCTTGGGTACAGCCACCTACGAGCAGTACTTC.

This clonotype has at least ten counts. The chain links TRBV20-1 to TRBJ2-5, with 12 bases aligning to TRBD2. V was pared by 4 bases and J by 4 bases, with 4 bases of the junction left unmatched. The CDR3 totals 14 residues. The germline CDR1 and CDR2 sequences are DFQATT and SNEGSKA (reference sequence). In DNA form, the CDR3 reads TGCAGTGCTATAAAGACTAGCGGGGGAGAGACCCAGTACTTC. This codes for CSAIKTSGGETQYF.

This clonotype was observed many times. This sequence joins TRBV12-3 or TRBV12-4 and TRBJ2-7, with TRBD2 matching over 10 bases. This CDR3 is built from 15 residues. The V segment lost 5 bases and the J segment 5 bases; nucleotides outside the gene matches: 9. CDR3 sequence reads: CASSPLGTSVNEQYF. The CDR3 DNA reads as TGTGCCAGCAGTCCGCTGGGGACTAGCGTAAACGAGCAGTACTTC.

This clonotype has a handful of counts. The rearrangement joins TRBV4-2 to TRBJ2-5; 7 nucleotides agree with TRBD2. With 0 bases clipped from V and 3 bases from J, the junction kept 7 bases outside the gene matches. Germline V gives CDR1 LGHNA, CDR2 YNFKEQ. This CDR3 has 16 amino acids. The DNA for the CDR3 is TGTGCCAGCAGCCAAGACGCGACTAGCAGCAAAGAGACCCAGTACTTC. It yields the protein CASSQDATSSKETQYF.

This clonotype was seen many times. V gene TRBV12-3 or TRBV12-4 combines with J gene TRBJ2-7, with 10 bases fitting TRBD1. V shed 5 bases, J shed 4 bases, and the junction held 8 bases outside the gene matches. The CDR3 extends over 15 amino acids. The CDR3 region has the DNA TGTGCCAGCAGTATCGATGGACAGGGGGTTTACGAGCAGTACTTC. This sequence encodes CASSIDGQGVYEQYF.

This clonotype appeared a few times. The chain couples TRBV28 to TRBJ1-2; D perhaps matches TRBD1 (5 bases). Trimming left V 4 bases short and J 0 bases short, with 12 bases between. CDR1 and CDR2 from the germline V gene are MDHEN and SYDVKM. The CDR3 spans 15 residues. CDR3 in DNA: TGTGCCAGCAGTTCTTCAGGGCGGGCTAACTATGGCTACACCTTC. Its translation: CASSSSGRANYGYTF.

The chain joins TRBV2 to TRBJ2-2; no reliable D call. The CDR3 length is 13 residues. Germline lookup yields CDR1 SNHLY and CDR2 FYNNEI. V was shortened by 4 bases and J by 5 bases, with 8 bases between the two germline ends. The CDR3, as DNA: TGTGCCAGCAGTGTGTCGGAAACCGGGGAGCTGTTTTTT. Residues: CASSVSETGELFF.

This clonotype was seen repeatedly, ten times or more. The rearrangement joins TRBV5-5 to TRBJ2-3, with TRBD2 matching over 7 bases. V lost 1 base and J lost 4; bases outside the gene matches: 18. CDR1 is SGHKS, CDR2 YYEKEE, per germline (reference sequence). The CDR3 totals 19 residues. The chain's CDR3 is CASSLYPSGVMVGADTQYF. The CDR3 nucleotides are TGTGCCAGCAGCTTGTATCCTAGCGGTGTAATGGTTGGCGCAGATACGCAGTATTTT.

The chain links TRBV7-2 to TRBJ1-1; D is uncertain. Trimming pared 3 bases from V and 5 bases from J, leaving 19 bases between. Germline values: CDR1 SGHTA, CDR2 FQGNSA. The CDR3 has 16 amino acids. CDR3 loop: CASSFDLVPGQTEAFF. The CDR3 region has the DNA TGTGCCAGCAGCTTCGACCTCGTCCCCGGCCAGACTGAAGCTTTCTTT.

This clonotype was detected ten times or more. The V and J genes are TRBV6-5 and TRBJ2-2, with 9 bases lining up with TRBD2. This CDR3 spans 15 amino acids. In germline, CDR1 is MNHEY, CDR2 SVGAGI. V trimming: 6 bases; J trimming: 1 base; junction bases outside the gene matches: 3. CDR3 sequence: CASSVSGGNTGELFF. CDR3 DNA: TGTGCCAGCAGCGTTAGCGGGGGGAACACCGGGGAGCTGTTTTTT.

This clonotype was counted only a few times. This chain joins TRBV30 and TRBJ2-7; a weak D match, TRBD1 (5 bases). The V end was cut by 1 base, the J end by 2 bases, with 6 bases between. This CDR3 region has 12 residues. In germline, CDR1 is GTSNPN, CDR2 SVGIG (reference sequence). The CDR3 protein is CAWSADTYEQYF. As DNA, the CDR3 is TGTGCCTGGAGTGCGGACACCTACGAGCAGTACTTC.

This clonotype was found a few times. V is TRBV30 and J is TRBJ2-7; the D gene could be TRBD1 or TRBD2 (5 bases each). V was clipped by 7 bases and J by 6 bases, with 19 bases between them. The CDR3 runs 13 residues. Germline V gene sequence: CDR1 GTSNPN, CDR2 SVGIG (reference sequence). The CDR3 nucleotides read TGTGCCTTCCAGGGAGTAGTACTAGGCGAGCAGTACTTC. Translation gives CAFQGVVLGEQYF.

The table lists this clonotype with many counts. The chain combines TRBV20-1 with TRBJ2-2; D might be TRBD1 (6 bases). The CDR3 is 14 residues long. Per the germline V gene, CDR1 is DFQATT and CDR2 is SNEGSKA (reference sequence). Trimming pared 5 bases from V and 5 bases from J, leaving 15 bases between. CDR3 loop: CSALKGVGTGELFF. The DNA of the CDR3 is TGCAGTGCTCTCAAGGGGGTTGGGACCGGGGAGCTGTTTTTT.

This clonotype was counted a few times. The chain has TRBV5-1 and TRBJ1-1; 9 bases are shared with TRBD1. The CDR3 contains 13 residues. J was trimmed by 10 bases and V by 3 bases; bases with no gene match: 7. Germline CDR1 is SGHRS and CDR2 is YFSETQ. This CDR3 reads CASSSRTGARAFF. CDR3 in DNA: TGCGCCAGCAGCTCCCGGACAGGGGCCAGAGCTTTCTTT.

This chain connects TRBV24-1 to TRBJ2-1; 7 nucleotides line up with TRBD1. There are 16 residues in the CDR3. In germline, CDR1 is KGHDR, CDR2 SFDVKD. V was clipped by 4 bases and J by 6 bases; unmatched bases: 11. CDR3 protein: CATSDPHRGRSNEQFF. The CDR3 DNA is TGTGCCACCAGTGACCCTCACAGGGGCCGTAGCAATGAGCAGTTCTTC.

This clonotype was seen ten or more times. V gene TRBV11-2 combines with J gene TRBJ1-1, with D tentatively TRBD1 (6 bases). The germline V gene has CDR1 SGHAT and CDR2 FQNNGV. This CDR3 region has 12 residues. Trimming shortened V by 6 bases and J by 6 bases, and 11 bases separated the two germline ends. The CDR3 spells CASSYRVPEAFF. The CDR3, as DNA: TGTGCCAGCAGTTACAGGGTTCCTGAAGCTTTCTTT.

This clonotype was seen at least ten times. This chain joins TRBV6-4 and TRBJ1-1; no firm D call. The V gene's germline CDR1 is MRHNA and CDR2 SNTAGT. Between the trimmed V and J ends, which lost 3 bases and 6 bases, there was a span of 11 bases. This CDR3 comprises 13 residues. CDR3 DNA sequence: TGTGCCAGCAGTGAGGTTCCGTACTCTGAAGCTTTCTTT. Translating it yields CASSEVPYSEAFF.

This clonotype was counted ten times or more. V usage is TRBV20-1 and J usage is TRBJ2-3; a weak D match, TRBD2 (5 bases). The CDR3 spans 14 residues. V lost 3 bases, J lost 1 base, and 11 bases lay in between. CDR1 DFQATT and CDR2 SNEGSKA come from the germline V gene (reference sequence). The CDR3 loop is CSASLRGGTDTQYF. CDR3 sequence (DNA): TGCAGTGCTAGTCTCCGGGGAGGCACAGATACGCAGTATTTT.

The chain carries TRBV5-1 and TRBJ2-2; a weak D match, TRBD1 (6 bases). Deletions cut 4 bases from V and 2 bases from J, with 12 bases between. The CDR3 extends over 15 amino acids. Germline CDR1 is SGHRS and CDR2 is YFSETQ. For the CDR3, the DNA is TGCGCCAGCAGCCCCCGGGGACAAAACACCGGGGAGCTGTTTTTT. This codes for CASSPRGQNTGELFF. Using reference TRBV5-1 and TRBJ2-2 for the parts outside the CDR3, the full variable domain is KAGVTQTPRYLIKTRGQQVTLSCSPISGHRSVSWYQQTPGQGLQFLFEYFSETQRNKGNFPGRFSGRQFSNSRSEMNVSTLELGDSALYLCASSPRGQNTGELFFGEGSRLTVL.

The CDR3 here is CASSILSANYGYTF. DNA of the CDR3: TGTGCCAGTAGTATCTTGTCAGCGAACTATGGCTACACCTTC. The chain carries TRBV19 and TRBJ1-2; D gene ambiguous. CDR3 length equals 14 residues. Trimming removed 3 bases from V and 2 bases from J, with 10 bases in between. The germline gives CDR1 LNHDA, CDR2 SQIVND (reference sequence).

This clonotype was observed at least ten times. The chain couples TRBV10-3 to TRBJ2-3; D uncertain. Germline CDR1 reads ENHRY; CDR2 reads SYGVKD. Trimming took off 7 bases at V and 1 base at J, with 9 bases between the two ends. The CDR3 has 13 amino acids. The DNA for the CDR3 is TGTGCCATCACCGACCGGGGCACAGATACGCAGTATTTT. Residues: CAITDRGTDTQYF.

The V and J genes are TRBV29-1 and TRBJ2-1; D could derive from TRBD1 or TRBD2 (6 bases each). CDR1 and CDR2 (germline): SQVTM, ANQGSEA. There are 15 residues in the CDR3. V lost 4 bases and J 2 bases, leaving 15 bases between the germline ends. CDR3 loop: CSVGIRGQTYNEQFF. In DNA, the CDR3 is TGCAGCGTTGGGATTCGGGGGCAGACCTACAATGAGCAGTTCTTC.

The chain couples TRBV18 to TRBJ2-4, with D perhaps TRBD2 (5 bases). V was trimmed by 2 bases and J by 4 bases, leaving 15 bases between them. Germline V gives CDR1 KGHSH, CDR2 LQKENI. CDR3 length: 16 residues. CDR3 sequence reads: CASSPKGLPGKNIQYF. DNA of the CDR3: TGTGCCAGCTCACCAAAAGGACTTCCCGGTAAAAACATTCAGTACTTC.

Ten or more counts support this clonotype. The chain couples TRBV4-2 to TRBJ2-2; TRBD2 matches at 10 bases. This CDR3 is built from 16 residues. Germline V gene data show CDR1 as LGHNA and CDR2 as YNFKEQ. V shed 1 base and J 6 bases; nucleotides not matched to a gene: 5. This CDR3 reads CASSQGDGTSAGELFF. For the CDR3, the DNA is TGTGCCAGCAGCCAAGGGGACGGGACTAGCGCCGGGGAGCTGTTTTTT.

The CDR3 sequence: CSAEGSRADTQYF. The CDR3 bases are TGCAGTGCGGAGGGTAGCCGGGCAGATACGCAGTATTTT. The chain uses TRBV20-1 and TRBJ2-3; D might be TRBD2 (6 bases). The CDR3 totals 13 residues. The V gene's germline CDR1 is DFQATT and CDR2 SNEGSKA (reference sequence). V lost 6 bases to trimming and J lost 4 bases, with 14 bases between them.

This clonotype appeared many times. V and J are TRBV29-1 and TRBJ2-7; D is perhaps TRBD2 (6 bases). Germline V lookup: CDR1 SQVTM, CDR2 ANQGSEA. The CDR3 is made up of 13 amino acids. V was cut by 6 bases and J by 3 bases, with 15 bases left in between. The CDR3 region has the DNA TGCAGCGTGGGGGGACGGAAGGACTACGAGCAGTACTTC. It is translated as CSVGGRKDYEQYF.

The table lists this clonotype with a few counts. The J gene is TRBJ1-2, the V gene TRBV5-1; the match to TRBD1 covers 8 bases. Germline V gene data show CDR1 as SGHRS and CDR2 as YFSETQ. With V trimmed by 4 bases and J by 3 bases, 5 bases remained unmatched. The CDR3 is 14 amino acids. The CDR3 spells CASSRTGFDYGYTF. In DNA, the CDR3 is TGCGCCAGCAGCCGGACAGGGTTCGACTATGGCTACACCTTC.

This clonotype was detected many times. The V gene is TRBV20-1, the J gene TRBJ2-3, with D perhaps TRBD2 (6 bases). The ends were cut back, 5 bases at V and 4 bases at J, with 13 bases in the middle. The CDR3 spans 13 residues. The germline CDR1 and CDR2 sequences are DFQATT and SNEGSKA (reference sequence). CDR3 sequence: CSAGGSYADTQYF. In DNA, the CDR3 is TGCAGTGCTGGAGGGTCATACGCAGATACGCAGTATTTT.